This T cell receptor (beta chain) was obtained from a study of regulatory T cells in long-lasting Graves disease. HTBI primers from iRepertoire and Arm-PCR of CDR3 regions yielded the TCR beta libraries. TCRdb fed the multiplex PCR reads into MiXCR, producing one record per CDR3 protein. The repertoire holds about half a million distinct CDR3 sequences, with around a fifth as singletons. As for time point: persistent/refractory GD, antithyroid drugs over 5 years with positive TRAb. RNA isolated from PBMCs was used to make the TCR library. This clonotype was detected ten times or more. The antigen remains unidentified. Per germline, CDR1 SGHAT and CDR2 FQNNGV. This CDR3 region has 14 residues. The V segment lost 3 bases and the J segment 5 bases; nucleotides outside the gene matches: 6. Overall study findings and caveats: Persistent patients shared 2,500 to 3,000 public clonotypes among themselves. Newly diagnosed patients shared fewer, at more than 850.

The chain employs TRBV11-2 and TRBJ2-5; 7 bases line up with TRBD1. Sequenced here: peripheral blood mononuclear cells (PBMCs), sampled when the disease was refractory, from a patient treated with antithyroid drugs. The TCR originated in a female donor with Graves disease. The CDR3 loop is CASSFHRGGETQYF. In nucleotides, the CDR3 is TGTGCCAGCAGCTTCCACAGGGGCGGGGAGACCCAGTACTTC.